This T cell receptor beta chain was identified in a study of neoadjuvant anti-PD-1 for oral cavity cancer. The data were produced by immunoSEQ multiplex PCR, yet TCRdb's version contains in-frame clones alone and is incomplete. The table records 25,000 or so clones, 25% to 35% of them present only once. Germline values: CDR1 SGHRS, CDR2 YFSETQ. V was trimmed by 3 bases and J by 4 bases, leaving 11 bases between them. The CDR3 is made up of 13 amino acids. Specified time point: after neoadjuvant nivolumab, at surgical resection. These newly diagnosed stage II-IVA oral cavity squamous cell carcinoma patients had no prior systemic or radiation treatment.

The chain has TRBV5-1 and TRBJ2-7; a weak D match, TRBD1 (6 bases). The TCR comes from a person aged 40 to 85 with oral cavity squamous cell carcinoma. The sample in question was tumor tissue, obtained after nivolumab (anti-PD-1) treatment. The CDR3 loop is CASSSGQYYEQYF. The CDR3 coding sequence is TGCGCCAGCAGCTCCGGACAGTATTACGAGCAGTACTTC. Drawing the rest from reference TRBV5-1 and TRBJ2-7, the complete variable domain is KAGVTQTPRYLIKTRGQQVTLSCSPISGHRSVSWYQQTPGQGLQFLFEYFSETQRNKGNFPGRFSGRQFSNSRSEMNVSTLELGDSALYLCASSSGQYYEQYFGPGTRLTVT.